Listed below are T cell receptor beta chains from one sample, sequenced in a study of T-cell reconstitution after alpha-beta-depleted transplantation in children. Each CDR3 protein gets one entry after TCRdb re-called the PCR reads with MiXCR. The repertoire has hundreds of thousands of distinct CDR3 sequences, approximately 14% of them found once; the top ten carry around 0.79%. Sequencing used PBMCs, obtained before TCRalphabeta/CD19-depleted stem cell transplant. The receptor source for this set is a girl aged 2-9 years with congenital amegakaryocytic thrombocytopenia, due to receive a stem cell transplant. CDR3s include the opening cysteine and the closing phenylalanine or tryptophan. Each record gives: V gene, D gene, clone size, CDR3 length, J gene, CDR3 DNA, CDR3 protein. The D gene is left open where the match is weak. Size is omitted from some rows. Given values are once, few, many or a class for expanded clones.

TRBV5-1	TRBD2	few	14	TRBJ2-1	TGCGCCAGCAGCTTGGGGGTTAGCGGGAGAGATGAGTTCTTC	CASSLGVSGRDEFF
TRBV10-3	-	-	14	TRBJ2-7	TGTGCCATCAGTGAGTCAAGACAGAGCTACGAGCAGTACTTC	CAISESRQSYEQYF
TRBV14	-	-	17	TRBJ2-1	TGTGCCAGCAGCCATCCCAACCCGGGAGACTCCTACAATGAGCAGTTCTTC	CASSHPNPGDSYNEQFF
TRBV30	-	many	16	TRBJ2-2	TGTGCCTGGCCTTCACACTCCGGAGGGGACACCGGGGAGCTGTTTTTT	CAWPSHSGGDTGELFF
TRBV29-1	-	few	13	TRBJ2-5	TGCAGCGTTGAGGTCCCAGGGAGAGAGACCCAGTACTTC	CSVEVPGRETQYF
TRBV14	-	many	15	TRBJ2-7	TGTGCCAGCAGCCAAGGTCCCCTCATGGTATACGAGCAGTACTTC	CASSQGPLMVYEQYF
TRBV20-1	-	-	13	TRBJ2-1	TGCAGTGCTCCCCTGCGGACCTACAATGAGCAGTTCTTC	CSAPLRTYNEQFF
TRBV11-2	TRBD2	few	18	TRBJ2-1	TGTGCCAGCAGCTTAGTTAGCGGGAGGGCCTTCCCCTACAATGAGCAGTTCTTC	CASSLVSGRAFPYNEQFF
TRBV27	TRBD1	-	14	TRBJ2-1	TGTGCCAGCAGGAGGGACAGGGGCTCCAATGAGCAGTTCTTC	CASRRDRGSNEQFF
TRBV12-3/TRBV12-4	-	few	20	TRBJ1-2	TGTGCCAGCAGTTTTTCGTTTGGGACACCGTCAACAGACAGGAACTATGGCTACACCTTC	CASSFSFGTPSTDRNYGYTF
TRBV9	-	few	13	TRBJ2-1	TGTGCCAGCAGCGAGGGGATCTACAATGAGCAGTTCTTC	CASSEGIYNEQFF
TRBV5-1	TRBD1	few	14	TRBJ1-2	TGCGCCAGCAGCAGGGATACAGGGGAGGCTGGCTACACCTTC	CASSRDTGEAGYTF
TRBV20-1	-	many	11	TRBJ1-4	TGCAGTGCCCCCCTCAGCGAAAAACTGTTTTTT	CSAPLSEKLFF
TRBV7-6	TRBD2	-	16	TRBJ2-2	TGTGCCAGCAGCTATCTGAGCGGGAGCGGCACCGGGGAGCTGTTTTTT	CASSYLSGSGTGELFF
TRBV27	-	-	14	TRBJ1-6	TGTGCCAGCAGTTTCGGGGGGGATAATTCACCCCTCCACTTT	CASSFGGDNSPLHF